The 5 T cell receptor beta chains reported below all come from one sample, sequenced in a study of blood T cell repertoires in COVID-19. Method: immunoSEQ multiplex PCR; TCRdb's copy keeps in-frame clones and lacks some. The sample shows fewer than 600,000 clones, approximately 87% of them seen only once. What was sequenced was PBMCs or T cells enriched from blood (not recorded which). All receptors derive from a woman aged 40 to 50 who had recovered from COVID-19.

The chain is built from TRBV7-2 and TRBJ2-1, with 8 bases aligning to TRBD2. J was trimmed by 9 bases and V by 2 bases; bases with no gene match: 15. The V gene's germline CDR1 is SGHTA and CDR2 FQGNSA. The CDR3 loop spans 17 amino acids. The CDR3 coding sequence is TGTGCCAGCAGCTTATTTCTAACTAGCGGACGGAGCAGTGAGCAGTTCTTC. Residues: CASSLFLTSGRSSEQFF.

This chain joins TRBV11-2 and TRBJ2-7, with D tentatively TRBD2 (6 bases). Per germline, CDR1 SGHAT and CDR2 FQNNGV. Trimming left V 2 bases short and J 3 bases short, with 11 bases between. The CDR3 contains 14 residues. The CDR3 is CASSLLAGNYEQYF. The CDR3 region has the DNA TGTGCCAGCAGCTTATTGGCGGGGAACTACGAGCAGTACTTC.

The sample holds a few counts of this clone. One junction end does not reproduce the germline sequence, and a read error may be involved. The chain joins TRBV11-3 to TRBJ2-1, with D tentatively TRBD1 (5 bases). The CDR3 loop spans 14 amino acids. Germline V gene lookup returns CDR1 SGHNT and CDR2 YENEEA. CDR3 in DNA: TGTGCCAGCAGCTTAGGGGGCTCCCACAATGAGCAGTTCTTC. This encodes CASSLGGSHNEQFF.

V is TRBV7-8 and J is TRBJ2-1, with D maybe TRBD1 (6 bases). The germline V and J ends were trimmed by 5 bases and 5 bases, with 10 bases remaining between them. In germline, CDR1 is SGHVS, CDR2 FQNEAQ. This CDR3 has 13 residues. CDR3: CASSRTVNNEQFF. DNA for the CDR3: TGTGCCAGCAGCAGGACAGTGAACAATGAGCAGTTCTTC.

This clone was seen once. The rearrangement joins TRBV7-6 to TRBJ2-1; D gene ambiguous. The V gene's germline CDR1 is SGHVS and CDR2 FNYEAQ. Deletions cut 1 base from V and 4 bases from J, with 11 bases between. This CDR3 spans 15 amino acids. The CDR3 DNA follows: TGTGCCAGCAGCTTAGTTGATGGCAGGTACAATGAGCAGTTCTTC. Its protein product is CASSLVDGRYNEQFF. The whole variable domain, remainder taken from reference TRBV7-6 and TRBJ2-1, is GAGVSQSPRYKVTKRGQDVALRCDPISGHVSLYWYRQALGQGPEFLTYFNYEAQQDKSGLPNDRFSAERPEGSISTLTIQRTEQRDSAMYRCASSLVDGRYNEQFFGPGTRLTVL.